This TCR beta chain was identified in a study of blood T cell repertoires in COVID-19. Turning to the study itself: PBMCs, B-cell-depleted T cells, or T cells were the source of the cDNA or gDNA that made up the material.

Trimming took 0 bases from V and 7 from J, leaving 9 bases between them. Germline CDR1 and CDR2: SGHAT and FQNNGV. The CDR3 spans 13 residues. The study recruited people aged roughly 18 to 100 years across about two dozen US areas. Cohort allocation depended upon clinical history that participants reported. Original handling: Nucleated cell counts were estimated from reference gene primer amplification. TCRdb's copy holds only in-frame clones and misses some; the assay was immunoSEQ multiplex PCR. V, J and clone size were drawn from that table, and D and trimming were deduced from the DNA. The table lists a few hundred thousand clones, 85% to 90% of them singletons.

Sequenced sample: PBMCs or T cells enriched from blood (not recorded which). The rearrangement links TRBV11-2 to TRBJ1-2, with D perhaps matching TRBD1 (5 bases). The TCR was taken from a woman aged 45-59 years who had recovered from COVID-19. In DNA form, the CDR3 reads TGTGCCAGCAGCTTAGAAAGGGGCAGTGGCTACACCTTC. Encoded protein: CASSLERGSGYTF.